The source of this T cell receptor beta chain is a study of early T cells in non-severe SARS-CoV-2 infection (dated by TCRdb to the early 2020s). About the full investigation: Because TCR sequencing was done on bulk RNA from unsorted whole blood, the alpha and beta chains could not be paired. The research as a whole found: VDJdb matching was skewed toward anti-spike CD8 responses and likely underestimated virus-specific expansions by missing private and CD4 specificities.

About this clonotype: The specificity of this receptor is unknown. Qualities for individual bases were not recorded, and no much larger clone is one base off.

This was a case-control study nested in a cohort of healthcare workers in London, UK, who had nasopharyngeal swab PCR tests and blood samples taken every week. Between 23 and 31 March 2020, the week of the UK lockdown, healthcare workers were enrolled and then followed up weekly for as long as 16 weeks. The CDR3, from cysteine to phenylalanine, totals 15 residues. Only the CDR3 region is kept as DNA, spanning 45 bases read in frame from base 1. Trimming leaves V shorter by 5 bases and J shorter by 3 bases, with the junction holding 5 bases beyond the gene matches. CDR1 and CDR2 are drawn from the germline V gene: SGHTA, FQGNSA. Library prep was done by 5' RACE. The data were produced on a NextSeq 500. To correct for sequencing error and PCR bias, the TCR library protocol tagged individual cDNA molecules with unique molecular identifiers. TCR alpha and beta chains were both sequenced, and the abundances of alpha and beta sequences in each sample were closely correlated with each other. Per the authors' processing: Decombinator V4 was used to annotate TCR sequences for V gene, J gene and CDR3. Expanded TCRs were defined as changing significantly between any two time points under a Poisson model with p below 0.0001. TCR abundances were normalised to the total number of TCRs sequenced per sample and expressed as counts per million. MAIT TCRs were defined by TRAV1-2 paired with TRAJ12, TRAJ20 or TRAJ33, and iNKT TCRs by TRAV10 paired with TRAJ18. VDJdb, accessed on 1 November 2021, was searched for TCRs annotated for CMV, EBV and SARS-CoV-2, and TCRs annotated for more than one antigen were excluded. TCRdb trimmed public reads at Q25 via fastp, called clones via MiXCR and kept in-frame beta chains. Every CDR3 protein is listed once, alongside the most common genes and DNA of its rows. The V and J calls here are based on TCRdb, not the publication. Within this sample are fewer than 120,000 distinct CDR3 sequences, with roughly 12% of them counted one time only. In total, the top ten clones hold approximately 3.8% of the sample.

The material was whole blood, obtained at baseline. The chain was built from TRBV7-2 and TRBJ1-1; TRBD1 matches 11 bases in the middle. The receptor comes from an adult who was a healthcare worker with PCR-confirmed SARS-CoV-2 infection or an uninfected control (not recorded which). The CDR3 in this case is CASSRDRGFDTEAFF. In nucleotide form, the sequence is TGTGCCAGCAGCAGGGACAGGGGGTTCGACACTGAAGCTTTCTTT.